The TCR beta chain described here comes from a study of OX40 agonist ivuxolimab in advanced cancers. Describing the broader study: The costimulatory receptor OX40 (CD134) was targeted by ivuxolimab, a fully human IgG2 agonistic monoclonal antibody. Intravenous ivuxolimab was administered to patients every 2 weeks at six dose levels: 0.01, 0.1, 0.3, 1.5, 3 and 10 mg/kg. Of the roughly 54 patients in dose escalation, about 20 had hepatocellular carcinoma, some 15 had melanoma, 9 had renal cell carcinoma and 9 had head and neck cancer. In the dose-escalation cohort, 82.7% of patients were male, and the mean age was approximately 60 years, with a range of about 23 to 85. Prior anti-PD-1, anti-PD-L1 or anti-CTLA-4 therapy was permitted, and less than 45% of dose-escalation patients had received checkpoint inhibitors. Partial responses occurred in three dose-escalation patients, of whom one had hepatocellular carcinoma and two had cutaneous melanoma. The purpose of peripheral TCRbeta sequencing was to test whether ivuxolimab changed TCR sequence diversity and led to clonal T-cell expansion. The paper reports the monotherapy dose-escalation portion (N of about 47 patients) of the phase I ivuxolimab trial. Here is what the overall study found, with its caveats: Low levels of normalized T-cell clonal expansion were also seen in some patients who did not respond. At doses of 0.1 to 3.0 mg/kg, clonal expansion of both CD4+ and CD8+ T cells in blood was seen between baseline and week 6. After ivuxolimab, more expanded clones were found on average in CD8+ T cells than in CD4+ T cells. In partial responders in the 0.1-3.0 mg/kg groups, normalized peripheral clonal expansion was found to be among the lowest, especially among CD8+ T cells. The antigen specificity of the peripheral T cells that underwent clonal expansion was not determined.

Via the germline V gene, CDR1 is SQVTM and CDR2 ANQGSEA. The CDR3 runs 13 residues from the cysteine to the phenylalanine. Just CDR3 DNA is preserved here, 39 bases in frame from base 1. The germline V end is reduced by 7 bases and the J end by 5 bases; junction bases left unmatched: 7. The trial excluded patients who had a history of autoimmune disease or were on systemic immunosuppression. Peripheral blood for TCR sequencing was collected from all dose cohorts at baseline, on cycle 4 day 1, and on cycle 7 day 1. Samples were obtained from an open-label, multicenter, first-in-human phase I dose-escalation trial of ivuxolimab. Adults with locally advanced or metastatic head and neck squamous cell, hepatocellular, melanoma or renal cell carcinoma were enrolled in the trial. CD4+ and CD8+ T cells were sorted separately from peripheral blood before TCR sequencing. Genomic DNA was extracted from sorted cells for sequencing of the TCRbeta CDR3 region. The immunoSEQ Assay was used for sequencing of TCRbeta CDR3 regions. TCRdb took this table from immuneACCESS and kept in-frame rearrangements with V and J called. Such tables lack part of the clones; where checked against another copy, unresolved V genes explain under half of the gap, and the rest is unexplained. The sample table records about 110,000 clones; 75% to 95% of these occur just once. The ten largest clones represent around 0.7% of the sample.

As regards this clone: No cognate antigen has been identified for it. The record has no base qualities; no much larger clone is one base away. Other nucleotide sequences from this sample produce the same CDR3.

The TCR comes from an adult with an advanced solid tumor such as melanoma, head and neck, liver or kidney cancer. Here the sequenced sample was CD4+ or CD8+ T cells sorted from blood, taken in a trial of the OX40 agonist ivuxolimab. Recombination connected TRBV29-1 to TRBJ1-1; 10 bases in between match TRBD1. The CDR3 is CSAGTGVDTEAFF. The DNA sequence is given as TGCAGCGCTGGGACAGGGGTAGATACTGAAGCTTTCTTT.